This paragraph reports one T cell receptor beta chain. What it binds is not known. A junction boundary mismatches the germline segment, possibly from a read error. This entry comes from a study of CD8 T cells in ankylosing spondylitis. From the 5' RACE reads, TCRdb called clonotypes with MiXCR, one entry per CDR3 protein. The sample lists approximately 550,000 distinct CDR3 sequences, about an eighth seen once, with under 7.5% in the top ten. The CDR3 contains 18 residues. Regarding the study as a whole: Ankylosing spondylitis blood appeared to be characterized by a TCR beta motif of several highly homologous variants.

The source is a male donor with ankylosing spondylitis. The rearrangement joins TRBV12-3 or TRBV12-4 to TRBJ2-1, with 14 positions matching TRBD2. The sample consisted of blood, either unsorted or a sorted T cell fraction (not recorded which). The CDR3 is CARSLSLGTSGSGNEQFF. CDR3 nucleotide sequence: TGTGCCCGCAGTTTAAGTTTGGGGACTAGCGGGAGTGGGAATGAGCAGTTCTTC.